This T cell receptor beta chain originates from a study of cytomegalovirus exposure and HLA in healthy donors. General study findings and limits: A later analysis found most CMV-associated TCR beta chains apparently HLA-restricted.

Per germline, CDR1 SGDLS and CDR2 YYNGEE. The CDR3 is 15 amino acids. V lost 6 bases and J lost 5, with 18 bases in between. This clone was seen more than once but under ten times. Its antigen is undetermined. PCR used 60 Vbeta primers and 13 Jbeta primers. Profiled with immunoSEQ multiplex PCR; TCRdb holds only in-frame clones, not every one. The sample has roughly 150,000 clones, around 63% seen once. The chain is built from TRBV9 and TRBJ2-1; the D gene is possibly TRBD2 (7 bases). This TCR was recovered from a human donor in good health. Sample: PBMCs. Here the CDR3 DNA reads TGTGCCAGCAACAACCCGGGGGGCTACAACAATGAGCAGTTCTTC. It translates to CASNNPGGYNNEQFF.